This TCR beta chain was captured by sequencing in a study of T cells in Graves' hyperthyroidism and ophthalmopathy. Broader study findings: Median prediction lead before ophthalmopathy onset was around 6.9 months with the model.

This clonotype has just a few counts. Its matching antigen is unknown. RNA transcripts provided the source from which TCR beta CDR3 regions were amplified. The HTBI set primed first-round TCR CDR3 RT-PCR. TCRdb analysed the multiplex PCR reads with MiXCR anew, one entry per CDR3 protein. The sample includes under 450,000 distinct CDR3 sequences, about a sixth of them seen just once. The study enrolled patients aged 18 to 65 with newly diagnosed hyperthyroidism of under 2 months' duration. Sample collection date corresponds to first hyperthyroidism diagnosis, prior to any ophthalmopathy symptoms. J lost 5 bases, V lost 7 bases, and 10 bases had no gene match. The germline V gene encodes CDR1 MDHEN and CDR2 SYDVKM. CDR3 length: 15 residues.

The rearrangement joins TRBV28 to TRBJ2-3, with 9 nucleotides matching TRBD1. The sequencing sample was made of blood. The sequence was collected from a woman in her 30s with Graves' hyperthyroidism that later progressed to Graves' ophthalmopathy. CDR3 protein: CASILTGGGRDTQYF. As DNA, the CDR3 is TGTGCCAGCATCCTCACAGGGGGCGGAAGAGATACGCAGTATTTT.